The entry below gives a single T cell receptor beta chain sequence along with its context. V shed 3 bases, J shed 1 base, and the junction held 3 bases outside the gene matches. CDR1 is SGDLS and CDR2 is YYNGEE in the germline V gene. The CDR3 is made up of 14 amino acids. These data come from a study of blood T cell repertoires in COVID-19. Sequenced by immunoSEQ multiplex PCR; TCRdb stores in-frame clones only, minus some. The table includes about 150,000 clones, 85% to 95% detected once. V and J are TRBV9 and TRBJ1-1, with 7 bases that match TRBD1. Sequenced: peripheral blood. The sequence came from a man between 50 and 59 years old with acute or convalescent COVID-19. The CDR3 sequence: CASSEDRANTEAFF. In DNA form, the CDR3 reads TGTGCCAGCAGCGAAGACAGGGCGAACACTGAAGCTTTCTTT.